This passage covers 5 T cell receptor beta chains from one sample sequenced in a study of shared clonotypes between healthy human individuals. CD45RO-negative cells were positively selected for CCR7, leaving out terminally differentiated effector memory CD45RA+ cells. The method was immunoSEQ multiplex PCR; TCRdb's version includes in-frame clones alone and lacks a portion of them. The sample yields approximately 1.9 million clones, around 95% seen once. Specimen: naive CD8+ T cells from PBMCs. These receptor sequences come from a man between 18 and 29 years old in good health. Some clones in this sample may be carry-over from other donors' samples.

This chain joins TRBV4-1 and TRBJ2-7; 9 bases fit TRBD1. Germline V gives CDR1 MGHRA, CDR2 YSYEKL. This CDR3 spans 15 amino acids. The trim removed 2 bases at V and 3 bases at J, leaving 5 bases unmatched. The CDR3 protein is CASSQKGGQGYEQYF. The CDR3 bases are TGCGCCAGCAGCCAAAAAGGGGGACAGGGCTACGAGCAGTACTTC.

The genes are TRBV9 and TRBJ2-7; D possibly corresponds to TRBD2 (5 bases). Germline loops: CDR1 SGDLS, CDR2 YYNGEE. V lost 3 bases, J lost 2 bases, and 9 bases lay in between. The CDR3 has 13 residues. The CDR3 loop is CASSEGSAYEQYF. The CDR3 bases are TGTGCCAGCAGCGAAGGGAGCGCCTACGAGCAGTACTTC.

This chain connects TRBV7-3 to TRBJ2-1, with 9 bases identical to TRBD2. The germline V gene has CDR1 SGHTA and CDR2 FQGTGA. The CDR3 runs to 17 residues. V lost 6 bases to trimming and J lost 6 bases; unmatched junction nucleotides: 15. The DNA for the CDR3 is TGTGCCAGCAGACTTCCCGCTTCGCGGGAGGGCGGCAATGAGCAGTTCTTC. It encodes CASRLPASREGGNEQFF.

The rearrangement uses TRBV29-1 and TRBJ2-2; 13 bases fit TRBD2. This CDR3 region has 19 residues. Germline CDR1 reads SQVTM; CDR2 reads ANQGSEA. V lost 3 bases to trimming and J lost 7 bases; unmatched junction nucleotides: 17. The CDR3, as DNA: TGCAGCGTTGAGGCTCCCGGACTAGCGGGAGTCATTTTGGGCGGGGAGCTGTTTTTT. Translation gives CSVEAPGLAGVILGGELFF.

The chain employs TRBV10-2 and TRBJ2-3; no definite D call. The V gene lost 1 base and the J gene lost 0 bases, with 11 bases spanning the gap. The CDR3 spans 16 residues. Looked up from germline, CDR1 is WSHSY and CDR2 is SAAADI. The DNA for the CDR3 is TGCGCCAGCAGTGAGTTGACAATCGTTAGCACAGATACGCAGTATTTT. Amino acid sequence: CASSELTIVSTDTQYF.